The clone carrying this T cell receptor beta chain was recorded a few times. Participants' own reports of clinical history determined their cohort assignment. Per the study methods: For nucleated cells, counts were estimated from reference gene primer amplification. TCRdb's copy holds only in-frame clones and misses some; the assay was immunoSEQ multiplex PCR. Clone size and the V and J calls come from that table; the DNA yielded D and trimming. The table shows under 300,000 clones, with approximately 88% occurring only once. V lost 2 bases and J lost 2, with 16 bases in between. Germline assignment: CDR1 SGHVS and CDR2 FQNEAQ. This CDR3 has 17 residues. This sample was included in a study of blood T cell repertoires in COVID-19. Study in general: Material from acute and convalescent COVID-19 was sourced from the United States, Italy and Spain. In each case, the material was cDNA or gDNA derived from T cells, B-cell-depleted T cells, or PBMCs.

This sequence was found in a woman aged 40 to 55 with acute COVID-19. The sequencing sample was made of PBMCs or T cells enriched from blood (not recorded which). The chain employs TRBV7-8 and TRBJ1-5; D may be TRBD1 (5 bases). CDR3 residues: CASSLYRGSTGNQPQHF. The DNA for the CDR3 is TGTGCCAGCAGCTTATATCGGGGGTCGACGGGCAATCAGCCCCAGCATTTT.